What follows are 14 T cell receptor beta chains derived from one specimen sequenced in a study of cytomegalovirus exposure and HLA in healthy donors. PCR primers comprised 60 Vbeta and 13 Jbeta primers. TCRdb's table, derived via immunoSEQ multiplex PCR, lists solely in-frame clones and lacks some. The profile shows 180,000 or so clones, 65% to 80% of them singletons. Sequenced: PBMCs. These receptors came from a woman under 40 in good health and CMV-seropositive.

The rearrangement links TRBV27 to TRBJ1-1; the D gene is possibly TRBD1 (6 bases). The CDR3 loop spans 14 amino acids. Germline loops: CDR1 MNHEY, CDR2 SMNVEV (reference sequence). V shed 0 bases and J shed 4 bases, with 9 bases lying between them. CDR3 region: CASSLSSGVTEAFF. The CDR3 bases are TGTGCCAGCAGTTTATCGTCAGGGGTCACTGAAGCTTTCTTT.

This rearrangement joins TRBV6-5 to TRBJ2-2; D is possibly TRBD1 (5 bases). This CDR3 is 13 amino acids long. CDR1 is MNHEY and CDR2 is SVGAGI in the germline V gene. Deletions cut 5 bases from V and 5 bases from J, with 9 bases between. The CDR3: CASSRTGTGELFF. CDR3 nucleotides: TGTGCCAGCAGTCGAACAGGAACCGGGGAGCTGTTTTTT.

The rearrangement links TRBV19 to TRBJ2-3; D uncertain. Germline CDR1 is LNHDA and CDR2 is SQIVND (reference sequence). Trimming took 5 bases from V and 2 from J, leaving 11 bases between them. The CDR3 totals 14 residues. The CDR3 sequence is CASSRRKDTDTQYF. The CDR3, as DNA: TGTGCCAGTAGTCGCAGAAAAGACACAGATACGCAGTATTTT.

The CDR3 region has the DNA TGTGCCAGCTCTAACAGGGCCATTTCGAGACAGCCCCAGCATTTT. Its protein product is CASSNRAISRQPQHF. The rearrangement uses TRBV6-1 and TRBJ1-5, with TRBD1 as a possible D gene (6 bases). Trimming left V 8 bases short and J 7 bases short, with 21 bases between. The CDR3 runs 15 residues. The germline gives CDR1 MNHNS, CDR2 SASEGT.

The rearrangement joins TRBV27 to TRBJ2-2; perhaps TRBD1 as D (5 bases). Deletions cut 1 base from V and 7 bases from J, with 16 bases between. This CDR3 is 16 amino acids long. CDR1 and CDR2 (germline): MNHEY, SMNVEV (reference sequence). The CDR3 DNA reads TGTGCCAGCAGTTTATACGAGACAGCGAATTTCGGGGAGCTGTTTTTT. Amino acid sequence: CASSLYETANFGELFF.

The genes are TRBV7-9 and TRBJ1-3; 7 bases fit TRBD1. The CDR3 totals 14 residues. CDR1 is SEHNR and CDR2 is FQNEAQ in the germline V gene (reference sequence). V dropped 5 bases and J dropped 4; count of bases not matched to a gene: 5. The chain's CDR3 is CASSLPGQGNTIYF. The CDR3 bases are TGTGCCAGCAGCCTTCCGGGACAGGGAAACACCATATATTTT.

The V and J genes are TRBV9 and TRBJ1-2; TRBD1 aligns across 9 bases. V gave up 0 bases and J gave up 7 bases; unmatched junction bases: 4. The CDR3 is 14 amino acids. The germline CDR1 and CDR2 sequences are SGDLS and YYNGEE. CDR3 amino acids: CASSVAGTGIGYTF. The CDR3 DNA is TGTGCCAGCAGCGTAGCCGGGACAGGGATTGGCTACACCTTC.

The J gene is TRBJ1-2, the V gene TRBV28; TRBD1 agrees at 8 bases. This CDR3 has 14 amino acids. Germline V gene data show CDR1 as MDHEN and CDR2 as SYDVKM. V was pared by 3 bases and J by 9 bases, with 9 bases of the junction left unmatched. The CDR3 coding sequence is TGTGCCAGCAGTTTGGCAGGGGACAGGAAGCGCTACACCTTC. This gives the protein CASSLAGDRKRYTF.

Note on this clone: The junction departs from germline at one end; a sequencing error may be responsible. The rearrangement joins TRBV28 to TRBJ2-7, with D unclear. Per germline, CDR1 MDHEN and CDR2 SYDVKM. This CDR3 comprises 13 residues. CDR3 protein: CVSSVVRHYEQYF. CDR3 in DNA: TGTGTCAGCAGTGTGGTCAGGCACTACGAGCAGTACTTC.

The rearrangement uses TRBV4-1 and TRBJ2-1; 14 nucleotides line up with TRBD2. V lost 0 bases to trimming and J lost 7 bases; unmatched junction nucleotides: 5. The germline gives CDR1 MGHRA, CDR2 YSYEKL. The length of the CDR3 is 17 residues. The CDR3 spells CASSQDPGTSGGNEQFF. In DNA, the CDR3 is TGCGCCAGCAGCCAAGACCCCGGGACTAGCGGGGGAAATGAGCAGTTCTTC.

This chain uses TRBV4-2 with TRBJ2-1, with unresolved D. The V gene lost 1 base and the J gene lost 10 bases, with 11 bases spanning the gap. CDR3 size: 13 residues. Looked up from germline, CDR1 is LGHNA and CDR2 is YNFKEQ. CDR3 region: CASSQVRQAEQFF. Here the CDR3 DNA reads TGTGCCAGCAGCCAAGTCCGTCAGGCCGAGCAGTTCTTC.

CDR3 in amino acids: CATHTGELFF. The CDR3 nucleotides read TGTGCCACCCATACCGGGGAGCTGTTTTTT. The chain is built from TRBV7-8 and TRBJ2-2; D gene unclear. The ends were cut back, 10 bases at V and 5 bases at J, with 5 bases in the middle. The CDR3 length is 10 residues. CDR1 is SGHVS and CDR2 is FQNEAQ in the germline V gene.

The J gene is TRBJ2-3, the V gene TRBV4-1; 12 positions match TRBD2. CDR1 MGHRA and CDR2 YSYEKL come from the germline V gene. The CDR3 runs 17 residues. The V and J ends lost 3 bases and 0 bases, in that order; junction bases with no gene match: 4. The CDR3 sequence: CASSHTSGGRSTDTQYF. For the CDR3, the DNA is TGCGCCAGCAGCCACACTAGCGGGGGGCGTAGCACAGATACGCAGTATTTT.

The rearrangement joins TRBV10-3 to TRBJ2-5; 7 bases are shared with TRBD1. There are 13 residues in the CDR3. The V gene's germline CDR1 is ENHRY and CDR2 SYGVKD. V trimming: 6 bases; J trimming: 5 bases; junction bases outside the gene matches: 6. The DNA for the CDR3 is TGTGCCATCAGGGGACAGTCTGTTGAGACCCAGTACTTC. It yields the protein CAIRGQSVETQYF.